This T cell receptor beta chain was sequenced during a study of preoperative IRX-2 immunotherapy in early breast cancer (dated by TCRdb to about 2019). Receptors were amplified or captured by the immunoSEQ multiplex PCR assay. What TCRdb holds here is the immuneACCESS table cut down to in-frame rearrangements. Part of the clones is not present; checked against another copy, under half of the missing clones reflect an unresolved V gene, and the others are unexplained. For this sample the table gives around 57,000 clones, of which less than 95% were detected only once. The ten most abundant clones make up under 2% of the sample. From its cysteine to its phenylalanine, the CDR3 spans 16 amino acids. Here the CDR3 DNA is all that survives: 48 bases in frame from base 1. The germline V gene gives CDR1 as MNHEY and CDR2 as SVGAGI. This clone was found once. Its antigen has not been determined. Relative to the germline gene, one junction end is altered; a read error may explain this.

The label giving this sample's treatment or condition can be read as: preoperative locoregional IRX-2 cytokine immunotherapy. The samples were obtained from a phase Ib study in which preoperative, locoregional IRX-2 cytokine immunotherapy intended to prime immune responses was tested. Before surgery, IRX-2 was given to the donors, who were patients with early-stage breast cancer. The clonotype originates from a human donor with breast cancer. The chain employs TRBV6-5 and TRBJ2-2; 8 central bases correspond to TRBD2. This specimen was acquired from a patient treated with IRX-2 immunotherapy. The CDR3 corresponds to CASSSRAGANTGELFF. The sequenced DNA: TGTGCCAGCAGTTCCCGAGCGGGGGCGAATACCGGGGAGCTGTTTTTT.